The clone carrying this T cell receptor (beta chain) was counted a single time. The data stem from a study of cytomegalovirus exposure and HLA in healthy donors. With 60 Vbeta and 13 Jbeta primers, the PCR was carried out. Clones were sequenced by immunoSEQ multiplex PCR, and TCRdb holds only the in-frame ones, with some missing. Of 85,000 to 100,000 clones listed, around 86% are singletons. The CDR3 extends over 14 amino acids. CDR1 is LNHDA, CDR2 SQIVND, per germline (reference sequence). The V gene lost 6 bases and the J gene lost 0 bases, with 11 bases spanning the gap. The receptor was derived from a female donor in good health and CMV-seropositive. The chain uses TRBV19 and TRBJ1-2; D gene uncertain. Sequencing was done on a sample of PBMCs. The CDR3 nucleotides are TGTGCCAGTAGGACCGGTAGCACTAACTATGGCTACACCTTC. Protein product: CASRTGSTNYGYTF.